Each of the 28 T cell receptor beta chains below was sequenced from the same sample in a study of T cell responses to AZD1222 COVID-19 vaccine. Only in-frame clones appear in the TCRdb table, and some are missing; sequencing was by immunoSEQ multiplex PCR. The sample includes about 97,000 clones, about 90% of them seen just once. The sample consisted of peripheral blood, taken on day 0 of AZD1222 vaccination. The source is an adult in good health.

For the CDR3, the DNA is TGCGCCAGCAGCTTGGTTACAGCTCCCAGCTCCTACAATGAGCAGTTCTTC. Its translation: CASSLVTAPSSYNEQFF. V and J are TRBV5-1 and TRBJ2-1; D not certain. The CDR3 contains 17 residues. V lost 0 bases and J lost 0, with 13 bases in between. From germline, CDR1 is SGHRS and CDR2 YFSETQ.

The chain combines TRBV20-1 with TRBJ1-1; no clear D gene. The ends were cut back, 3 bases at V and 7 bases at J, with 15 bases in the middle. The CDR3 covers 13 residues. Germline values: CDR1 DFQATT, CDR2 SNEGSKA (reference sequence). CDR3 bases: TGCAGTGCTAGTTCGGCGGGTGGATTTGAAGCTTTCTTT. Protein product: CSASSAGGFEAFF.

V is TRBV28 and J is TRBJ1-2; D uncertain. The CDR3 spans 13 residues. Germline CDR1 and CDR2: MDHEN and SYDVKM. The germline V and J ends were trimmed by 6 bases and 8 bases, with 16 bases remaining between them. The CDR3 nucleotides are TGTGCCAGCAGCAGGTCCCCGGAATGGGGCTACACCTTC. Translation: CASSRSPEWGYTF.

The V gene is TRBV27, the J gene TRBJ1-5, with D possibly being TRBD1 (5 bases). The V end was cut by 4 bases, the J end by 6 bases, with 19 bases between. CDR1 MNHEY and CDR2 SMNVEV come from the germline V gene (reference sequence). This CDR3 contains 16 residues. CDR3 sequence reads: CASSSSGAPSPQPQHF. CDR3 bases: TGTGCCAGCAGTTCGTCCGGGGCCCCATCCCCTCAGCCCCAGCATTTT.

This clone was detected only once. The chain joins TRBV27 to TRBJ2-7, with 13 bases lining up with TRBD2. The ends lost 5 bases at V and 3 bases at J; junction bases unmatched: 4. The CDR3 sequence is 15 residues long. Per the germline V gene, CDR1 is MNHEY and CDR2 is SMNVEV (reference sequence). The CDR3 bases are TGTGCCAGCAGTCCGCGACTAGCGGGAGGCTACGAGCAGTACTTC. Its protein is CASSPRLAGGYEQYF.

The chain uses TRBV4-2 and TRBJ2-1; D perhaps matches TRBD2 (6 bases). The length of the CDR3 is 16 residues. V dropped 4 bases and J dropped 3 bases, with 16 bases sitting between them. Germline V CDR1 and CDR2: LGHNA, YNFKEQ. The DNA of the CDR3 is TGTGCCAGCAGCCCCTTTTCGGGAGCTAACTACAATGAGCAGTTCTTC. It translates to CASSPFSGANYNEQFF.

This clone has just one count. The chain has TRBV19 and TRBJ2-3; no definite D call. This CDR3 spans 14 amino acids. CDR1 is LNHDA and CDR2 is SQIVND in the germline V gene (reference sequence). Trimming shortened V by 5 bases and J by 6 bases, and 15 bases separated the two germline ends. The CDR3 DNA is TGTGCCAGTAGTGTGGCGAGAGGCGTGGATACGCAGTATTTT. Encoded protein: CASSVARGVDTQYF.

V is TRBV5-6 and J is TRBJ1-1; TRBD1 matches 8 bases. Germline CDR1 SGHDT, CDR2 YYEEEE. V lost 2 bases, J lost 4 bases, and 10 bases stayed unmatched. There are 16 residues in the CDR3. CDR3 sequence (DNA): TGTGCCAGCAGCTTCTTGACAGGGGTTCGTTCCACTGAAGCTTTCTTT. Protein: CASSFLTGVRSTEAFF.

Written as DNA, the CDR3 is TGTGCCTGGAGTACGGGCGGGAGCAATCAGCCCCAGCATTTT. It yields the protein CAWSTGGSNQPQHF. The chain couples TRBV30 to TRBJ1-5; no reliable D call. The CDR3 is 14 residues long. The germline gives CDR1 GTSNPN, CDR2 SVGIG (reference sequence). With 2 bases removed from V and 1 base from J, the gap between germline ends came to 9 bases. Full variable domain (rest looked up from reference TRBV30 and TRBJ1-5): SQTIHQWPATLVQPVGSPLSLECTVEGTSNPNLYWYRQAAGRGLQLLFYSVGIGQISSEVPQNLSASRPQDRQFILSSKKLLLSDSGFYLCAWSTGGSNQPQHFGDGTRLSIL.

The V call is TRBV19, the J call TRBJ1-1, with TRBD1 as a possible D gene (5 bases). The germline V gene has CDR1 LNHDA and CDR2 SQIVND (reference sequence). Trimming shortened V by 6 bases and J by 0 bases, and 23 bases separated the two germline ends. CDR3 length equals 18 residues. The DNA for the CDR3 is TGTGCCAGTAGAACCGCCGCGCGGGGGGTCGGCTTGAACACTGAAGCTTTCTTT. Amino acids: CASRTAARGVGLNTEAFF.

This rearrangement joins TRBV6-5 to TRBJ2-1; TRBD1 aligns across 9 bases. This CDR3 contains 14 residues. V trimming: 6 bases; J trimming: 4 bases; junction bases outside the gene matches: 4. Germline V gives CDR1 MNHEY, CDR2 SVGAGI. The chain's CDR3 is CASRGQGSYNEQFF. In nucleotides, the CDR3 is TGTGCCAGCAGGGGACAGGGATCGTACAATGAGCAGTTCTTC.

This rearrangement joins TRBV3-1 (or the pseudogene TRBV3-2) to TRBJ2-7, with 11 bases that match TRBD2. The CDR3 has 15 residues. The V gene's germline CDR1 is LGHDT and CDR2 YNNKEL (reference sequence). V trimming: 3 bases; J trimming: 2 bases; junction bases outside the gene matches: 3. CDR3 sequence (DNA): TGTGCCAGCAGCCAGGTAGCGGGAGGGCCCTACGAGCAGTACTTC. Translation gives CASSQVAGGPYEQYF.

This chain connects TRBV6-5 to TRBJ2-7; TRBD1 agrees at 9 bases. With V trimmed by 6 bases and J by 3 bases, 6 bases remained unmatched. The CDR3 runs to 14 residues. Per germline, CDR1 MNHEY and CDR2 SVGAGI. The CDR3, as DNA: TGTGCCAGCAGGGGACAGGGAGGGTTCTACGAGCAGTACTTC. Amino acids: CASRGQGGFYEQYF.

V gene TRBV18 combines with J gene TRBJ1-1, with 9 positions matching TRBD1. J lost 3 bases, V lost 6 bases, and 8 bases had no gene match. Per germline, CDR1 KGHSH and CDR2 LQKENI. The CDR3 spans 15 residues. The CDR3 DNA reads TGTGCCAGCTCCCCCCTGACAGGGGGTTACACTGAAGCTTTCTTT. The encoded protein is CASSPLTGGYTEAFF.

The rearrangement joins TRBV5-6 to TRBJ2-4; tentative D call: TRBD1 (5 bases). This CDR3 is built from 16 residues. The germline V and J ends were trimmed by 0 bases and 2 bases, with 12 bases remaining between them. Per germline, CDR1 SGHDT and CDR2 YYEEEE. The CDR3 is CASSLVGPGSKNIQYF. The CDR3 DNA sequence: TGTGCCAGCAGCTTGGTGGGGCCCGGGTCCAAAAACATTCAGTACTTC.

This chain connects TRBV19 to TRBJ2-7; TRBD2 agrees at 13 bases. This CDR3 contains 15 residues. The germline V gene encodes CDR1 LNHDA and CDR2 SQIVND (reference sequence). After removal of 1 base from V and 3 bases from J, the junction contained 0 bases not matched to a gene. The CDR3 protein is CASSIGTSGSYEQYF. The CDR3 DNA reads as TGTGCCAGTAGTATAGGGACTAGCGGGAGCTACGAGCAGTACTTC. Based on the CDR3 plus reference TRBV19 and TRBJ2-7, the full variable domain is DGGITQSPKYLFRKEGQNVTLSCEQNLNHDAMYWYRQDPGQGLRLIYYSQIVNDFQKGDIAEGYSVSREKKESFPLTVTSAQKNPTAFYLCASSIGTSGSYEQYFGPGTRLTVT.

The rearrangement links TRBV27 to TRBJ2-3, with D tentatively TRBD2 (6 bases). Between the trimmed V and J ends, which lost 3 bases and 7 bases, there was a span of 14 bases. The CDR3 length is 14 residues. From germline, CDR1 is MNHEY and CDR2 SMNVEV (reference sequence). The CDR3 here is CASSFRLDVNTQYF. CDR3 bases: TGTGCCAGCAGTTTTAGACTAGACGTCAATACGCAGTATTTT.

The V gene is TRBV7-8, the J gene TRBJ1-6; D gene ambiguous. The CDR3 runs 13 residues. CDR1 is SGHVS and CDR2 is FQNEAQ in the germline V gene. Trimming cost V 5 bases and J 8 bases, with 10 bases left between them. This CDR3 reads CASSPRSDSPLHF. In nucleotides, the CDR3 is TGTGCCAGCAGCCCCCGCTCCGATTCACCCCTCCACTTT.

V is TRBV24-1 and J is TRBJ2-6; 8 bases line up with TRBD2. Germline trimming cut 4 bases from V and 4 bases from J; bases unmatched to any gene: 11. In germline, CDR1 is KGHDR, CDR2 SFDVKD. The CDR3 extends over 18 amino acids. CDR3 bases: TGTGCCACCAGTGACCCCCCTACGGCGGGGGGAGGGGCCAACGTCCTGACTTTC. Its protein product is CATSDPPTAGGGANVLTF.

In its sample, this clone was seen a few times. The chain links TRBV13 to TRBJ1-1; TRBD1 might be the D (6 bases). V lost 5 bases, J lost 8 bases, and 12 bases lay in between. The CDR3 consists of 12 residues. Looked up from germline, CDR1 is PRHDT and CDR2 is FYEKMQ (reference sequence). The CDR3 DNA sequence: TGTGCCAGCAGCCTTACCGGGACAGAAGCTTTCTTT. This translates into CASSLTGTEAFF.

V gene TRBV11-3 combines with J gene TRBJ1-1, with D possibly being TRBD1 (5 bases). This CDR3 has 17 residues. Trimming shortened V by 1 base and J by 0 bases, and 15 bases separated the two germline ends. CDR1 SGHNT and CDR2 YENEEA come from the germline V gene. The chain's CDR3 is CASSLGRSGPLNTEAFF. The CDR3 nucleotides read TGTGCCAGCAGCTTAGGGAGGTCAGGGCCCCTGAACACTGAAGCTTTCTTT.

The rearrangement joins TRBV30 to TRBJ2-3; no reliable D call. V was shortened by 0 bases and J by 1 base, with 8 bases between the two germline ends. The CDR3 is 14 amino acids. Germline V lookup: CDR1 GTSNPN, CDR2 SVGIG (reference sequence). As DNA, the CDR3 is TGTGCCTGGAGTGTACTGGTTGGCACAGATACGCAGTATTTT. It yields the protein CAWSVLVGTDTQYF.

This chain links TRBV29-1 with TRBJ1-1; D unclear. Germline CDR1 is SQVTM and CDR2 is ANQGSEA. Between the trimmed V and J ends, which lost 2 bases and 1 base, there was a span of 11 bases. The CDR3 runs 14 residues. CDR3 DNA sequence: TGCAGCGTTGAATCGTCGGCGCGGAACACTGAAGCTTTCTTT. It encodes CSVESSARNTEAFF.

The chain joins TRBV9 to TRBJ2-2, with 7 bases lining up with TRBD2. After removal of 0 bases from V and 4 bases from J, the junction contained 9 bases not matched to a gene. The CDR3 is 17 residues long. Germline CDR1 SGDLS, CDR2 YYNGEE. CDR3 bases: TGTGCCAGCAGCGTAGCATTGGCGGGAGCCACCACCGGGGAGCTGTTTTTT. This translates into CASSVALAGATTGELFF. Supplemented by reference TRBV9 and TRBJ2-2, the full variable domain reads DSGVTQTPKHLITATGQRVTLRCSPRSGDLSVYWYQQSLDQGLQFLIQYYNGEERAKGNILERFSAQQFPDLHSELNLSSLELGDSALYFCASSVALAGATTGELFFGEGSRLTVL.

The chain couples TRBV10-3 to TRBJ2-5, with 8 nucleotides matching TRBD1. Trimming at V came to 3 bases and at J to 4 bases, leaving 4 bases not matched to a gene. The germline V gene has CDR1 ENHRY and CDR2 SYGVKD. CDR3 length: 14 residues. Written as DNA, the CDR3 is TGTGCCATCAGTGATGGACAGGGAGGAGAGACCCAGTACTTC. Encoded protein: CAISDGQGGETQYF.

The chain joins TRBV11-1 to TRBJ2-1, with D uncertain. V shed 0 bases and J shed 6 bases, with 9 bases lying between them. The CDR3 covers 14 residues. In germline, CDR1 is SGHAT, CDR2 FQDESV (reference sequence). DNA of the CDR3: TGTGCCAGCAGCTTAGCTGGGAACCGCAATGAGCAGTTCTTC. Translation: CASSLAGNRNEQFF.

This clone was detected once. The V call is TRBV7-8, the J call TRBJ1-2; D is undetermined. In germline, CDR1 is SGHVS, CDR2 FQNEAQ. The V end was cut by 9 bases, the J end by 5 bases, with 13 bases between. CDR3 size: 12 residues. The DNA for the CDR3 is TGTGCCAGTTCGGGCCCGCATTATGGCTACACCTTC. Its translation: CASSGPHYGYTF.

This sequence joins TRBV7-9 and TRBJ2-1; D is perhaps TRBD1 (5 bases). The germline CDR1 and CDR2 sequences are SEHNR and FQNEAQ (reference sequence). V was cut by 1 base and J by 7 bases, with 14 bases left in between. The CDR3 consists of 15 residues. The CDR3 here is CASSLGQGSRNEQFF. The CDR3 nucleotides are TGTGCCAGCAGCTTAGGGCAGGGTTCAAGGAATGAGCAGTTCTTC.